This T cell receptor (beta chain) was found in a study of T cells in Graves' hyperthyroidism and ophthalmopathy. Study-level background: Blood was drawn when the patient was first diagnosed and still untreated. Overall study results and limits: Blood samples included most of the expanded thyroid clonotypes exceeding 0.001.

As for this clonotype: The antigen remains unidentified.

The TCR beta CDR3 regions underwent amplification using RNA transcripts as the source. TCR CDR3 underwent first-round RT-PCR with the HTBI primer set. One entry per CDR3 protein, called by TCRdb with MiXCR from the multiplex PCR reads. The repertoire has about 480,000 distinct CDR3 sequences, 14% of them found once; the top ten carry about 17%. In germline, CDR1 is SEHNR, CDR2 FQNEAQ (reference sequence). The ends were cut back, 5 bases at V and 8 bases at J, with 15 bases in the middle. The CDR3 is 14 residues long. This clonotype originated in a woman between 18 and 30 years old with Graves' hyperthyroidism. The chain combines TRBV7-9 with TRBJ1-4; TRBD1 is a possible D gene (6 bases). Sequenced material: blood. CDR3 loop: CASSVGQGKEKLFF. The CDR3 nucleotides read TGTGCCAGCAGCGTGGGGCAGGGGAAGGAAAAACTGTTTTTT. Full variable domain (missing parts from reference TRBV7-9 and TRBJ1-4): DTGVSQNPRHKITKRGQNVTFRCDPISEHNRLYWYRQTLGQGPEFLTYFQNEAQLEKSRLLSDRFSAERPKGSFSTLEIQRTEQGDSAMYLCASSVGQGKEKLFFGSGTQLSVL.